This T cell receptor beta chain was identified in a study of patients and donors after allogeneic stem cell transplantation (dated by TCRdb to 2018 to 2021). The germline V gene gives CDR1 as SGHRS and CDR2 as YFSETQ. V gives up 4 bases and J gives up 2 bases, and the segment between their germline ends measures 10 bases. Measured from the cysteine to the phenylalanine, the CDR3 is 14 residues long. CDR3 DNA only is kept here, 42 bases in frame from base 1. The method was RT-PCR. TCRdb lists the instrument as NextSeq 550. TCRdb reprocessed the public reads (quality trimming at Q25 with fastp, clone calling with MiXCR) and kept in-frame beta chains. Entries that share a CDR3 protein sequence are merged under the most common genes and DNA. Across this sample there are about 25,000 distinct CDR3 sequences, with approximately 39% seen only once. Clones ranked in the top ten supply roughly 79% of the sample.

Comments on this clonotype: Its binding antigen is unknown. The input lacks base qualities; no much larger clone sits a single base away.

This receptor was taken from a human donor who was either an allogeneic HSCT recipient or a stem cell or donor lymphocyte infusion donor (not recorded which). It is not recorded whose cells these are; they may come from a transplant donor. Specimen: blood, either unsorted or a sorted T cell fraction (not recorded which). The chain uses TRBV5-1 and TRBJ2-4; no D gene call is confident. The CDR3 amino acid sequence is: CASSQDNSKNIQYF. The nucleotides are TGCGCCAGCAGCCAAGACAACTCCAAAAACATTCAGTACTTC.